This T cell receptor beta chain was captured in a study of T cell responses to AZD1222 COVID-19 vaccine. As concerns this clone: No antigen is known for it.

General study findings and limits: Donors were mostly white British, more females; clonal diversity possibly underestimated. Recipients of two AZD1222 doses showed rising Spike-specific TCR breadth and depth. Repertoires were obtained solely post-peak T cell response.

Sequenced by immunoSEQ multiplex PCR; TCRdb stores in-frame clones only, minus some. The sample consists of 120,000 to 150,000 clones, about 81% of them appearing once. With V trimmed by 4 bases and J by 2 bases, 4 bases remained unmatched. This CDR3 comprises 14 residues. Germline V gives CDR1 LGHDT, CDR2 YNNKEL (reference sequence). This material consisted of peripheral blood, taken on day 0 of MenACWY control vaccination. This sequence joins TRBV3-1 (or the pseudogene TRBV3-2) and TRBJ2-7, with 8 bases lining up with TRBD2. This clonotype was sampled from an adult in good health. CDR3 nucleotides: TGTGCCAGCAGCCTAGCGGGGACTACCTACGAGCAGTACTTC. Protein: CASSLAGTTYEQYF.